This T cell receptor beta chain is from a study of T cells after yellow fever vaccination. A note on this clonotype: This may arise from a read error, as a much more abundant clone is one base away. No conserved phenylalanine or tryptophan ends this CDR3, so it is likely a read error.

Using its own MiXCR run on the 5' RACE reads, TCRdb lists one record per CDR3 protein. Here the sample spans fewer than 450,000 distinct CDR3 sequences, roughly 8.4% being singletons. Germline values: CDR1 SQVTM, CDR2 ANQGSEA. J lost 0 bases, V lost 4 bases, and 10 bases had no gene match. CDR3 length equals 16 residues. The clonotype originates from a man aged 18 to 29 who received the YFV17D yellow fever vaccine. The chain recombines TRBV29-1 with TRBJ2-3; 7 bases line up with TRBD2. The sample consisted of PBMCs, taken about 49 days after the first yellow fever vaccination. The CDR3 bases are TGCAGCGTTGGATGGTGGTTCGGGGGGAGCACAGATACGCAGTATCTT. This sequence encodes CSVGWWFGGSTDTQYL.